This T cell receptor beta chain stems from a study of glioma-infiltrating T cells after dendritic cell vaccination. Germline CDR1 SGHRS, CDR2 YFSETQ. Trimming pared 4 bases from V and 0 bases from J, leaving 11 bases between. The CDR3 contains 15 residues. This table comes from immunoSEQ multiplex PCR, and its TCRdb copy is limited to in-frame clones, with some not included. The table lists fewer than 70,000 clones, roughly 84% of them singletons. Time point here: after dendritic cell vaccination, including at tumor progression/relapse. The starting material was blood, obtained after dendritic cell vaccination. The chain is built from TRBV5-1 and TRBJ2-1, with TRBD2 as a possible D gene (5 bases). The receptor was derived from a human donor with glioblastoma. The DNA of the CDR3 is TGCGCCAGCAGCGCCGAGGGCACCTCCTACAATGAGCAGTTCTTC. Its protein product is CASSAEGTSYNEQFF.